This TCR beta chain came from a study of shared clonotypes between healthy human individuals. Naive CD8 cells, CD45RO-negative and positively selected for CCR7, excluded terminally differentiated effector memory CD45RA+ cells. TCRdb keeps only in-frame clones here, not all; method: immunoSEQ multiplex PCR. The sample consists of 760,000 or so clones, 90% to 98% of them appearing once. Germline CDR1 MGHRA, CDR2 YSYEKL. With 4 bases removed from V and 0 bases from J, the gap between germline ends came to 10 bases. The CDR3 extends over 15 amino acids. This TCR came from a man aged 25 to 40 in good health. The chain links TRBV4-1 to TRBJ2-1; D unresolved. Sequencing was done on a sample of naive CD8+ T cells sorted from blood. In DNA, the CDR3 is TGCGCCAGCAGCCTGGGCCTGAGCTCCTACAATGAGCAGTTCTTC. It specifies CASSLGLSSYNEQFF.